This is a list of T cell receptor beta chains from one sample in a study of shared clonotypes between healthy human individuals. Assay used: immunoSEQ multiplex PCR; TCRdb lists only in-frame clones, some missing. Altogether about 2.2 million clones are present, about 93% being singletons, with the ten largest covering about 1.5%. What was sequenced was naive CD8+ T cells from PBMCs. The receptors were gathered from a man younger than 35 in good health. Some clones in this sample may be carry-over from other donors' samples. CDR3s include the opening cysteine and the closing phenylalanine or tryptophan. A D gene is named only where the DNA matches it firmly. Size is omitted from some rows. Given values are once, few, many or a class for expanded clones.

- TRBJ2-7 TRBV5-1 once CASSPSGPSYEQYF TGCGCCAGCAGCCCTTCTGGTCCTTCCTACGAGCAGTACTTC
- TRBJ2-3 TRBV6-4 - CASSVRVADTQYF TGTGCCAGCAGTGTGAGGGTGGCAGATACGCAGTATTTT
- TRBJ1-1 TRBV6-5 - CASSYLNTEAFF TGTGCCAGCAGTTACCTGAACACTGAAGCTTTCTTT
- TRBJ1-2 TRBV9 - CASSHQGGGYTF TGTGCCAGCAGCCATCAGGGTGGCGGCTACACCTTC
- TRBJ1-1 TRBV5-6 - CASSLGSGVPEAFF TGTGCCAGCAGCTTGGGATCGGGGGTCCCTGAAGCTTTCTTT
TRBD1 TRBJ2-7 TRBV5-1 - CASSATGDTYEQYF TGCGCCAGCAGCGCGACAGGGGATACCTACGAGCAGTACTTC
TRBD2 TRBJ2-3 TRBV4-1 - CASSQVTSGTTDTQYF TGCGCCAGCAGCCAAGTTACTAGCGGGACCACAGATACGCAGTATTTT
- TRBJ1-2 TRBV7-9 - CASSLGAGYTF TGTGCCAGCAGCTTGGGGGCCGGCTACACCTTC
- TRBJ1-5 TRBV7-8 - CASSPTPGQPQHF TGTGCCAGCAGCCCCACTCCTGGACAGCCCCAGCATTTT
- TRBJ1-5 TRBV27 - CASSSASSNQPQHF TGTGCCAGCAGTTCCGCAAGTAGCAATCAGCCCCAGCATTTT
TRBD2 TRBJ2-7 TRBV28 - CASSTGLAGVRYEQYF TGTGCCAGCAGTACGGGGCTAGCGGGAGTTCGGTACGAGCAGTACTTC
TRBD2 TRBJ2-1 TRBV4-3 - CASSQGTSGITNEQFF TGCGCCAGCAGCCAAGGGACTAGCGGGATTACCAATGAGCAGTTCTTC
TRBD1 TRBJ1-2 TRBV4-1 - CASSQRDREFRRYGYTF TGCGCCAGCAGCCAACGGGACAGGGAATTTCGGCGCTATGGCTACACCTTC
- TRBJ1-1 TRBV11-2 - CASSLLTGWMNTEAFF TGTGCCAGCAGCCTACTGACAGGTTGGATGAACACTGAAGCTTTCTTT
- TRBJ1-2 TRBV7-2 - CASSPSSRDNYGYTF TGTGCCAGCAGCCCCTCGAGCAGGGATAACTATGGCTACACCTTC
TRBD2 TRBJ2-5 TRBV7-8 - CASRRTSGRVGETQYF TGTGCCAGCAGGCGGACTAGCGGGAGGGTTGGAGAGACCCAGTACTTC
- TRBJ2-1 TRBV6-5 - CASSYSWIYNEQFF TGTGCCAGCAGTTACTCCTGGATTTACAATGAGCAGTTCTTC
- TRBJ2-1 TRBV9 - CASSPASESYNEQFF TGTGCCAGCAGCCCCGCTAGCGAGTCCTACAATGAGCAGTTCTTC
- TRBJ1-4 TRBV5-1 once CASSLALNEKLFF TGCGCCAGCAGCTTGGCCCTGAATGAAAAACTGTTTTTT
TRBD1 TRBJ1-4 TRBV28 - CASSYTGGWSEKLFF TGTGCCAGCAGTTATACAGGGGGTTGGAGTGAAAAACTGTTTTTT
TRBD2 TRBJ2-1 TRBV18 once CASSPPGSGLAGIHSNEQFF TGTGCCAGCTCACCACCAGGGTCGGGACTAGCGGGAATTCATTCCAATGAGCAGTTCTTC
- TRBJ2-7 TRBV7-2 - CASSPDYYEQYF TGTGCCAGCAGCCCGGACTACTACGAGCAGTACTTC
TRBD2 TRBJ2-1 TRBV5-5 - CASSVGTSGGYYNEQFF TGTGCCAGCAGCGTCGGGACTAGCGGGGGCTACTACAATGAGCAGTTCTTC
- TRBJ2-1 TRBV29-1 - CSLRSGRLNEQFF TGCAGCCTTAGAAGCGGAAGACTCAATGAGCAGTTCTTC
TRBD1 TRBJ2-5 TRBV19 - CASSFSRGLGETQYF TGTGCCAGTAGTTTTTCCAGGGGGCTCGGGGAGACCCAGTACTTC
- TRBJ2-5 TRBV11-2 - CASSFRAPPRGLQETQYF TGTGCCAGCAGCTTCCGGGCCCCACCCCGGGGATTACAAGAGACCCAGTACTTC
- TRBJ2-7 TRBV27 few CASSLSGYEQYF TGTGCCAGCAGTTTATCAGGGTACGAGCAGTACTTC
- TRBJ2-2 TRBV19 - CASSILPRGTGELFF TGTGCCAGTAGTATACTCCCCCGAGGGACCGGGGAGCTGTTTTTT
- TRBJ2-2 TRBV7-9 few CASSFEVGKLFF TGTGCCAGCAGCTTCGAGGTTGGAAAGCTGTTTTTT
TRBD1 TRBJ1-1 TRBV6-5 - CASSYRSGGTEAFF TGTGCCAGCAGTTATCGTTCAGGGGGCACTGAAGCTTTCTTT
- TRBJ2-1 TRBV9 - CASSPRTAGTYNEQFF TGTGCCAGCAGCCCAAGGACTGCCGGAACCTACAATGAGCAGTTCTTC
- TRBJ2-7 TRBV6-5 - CASRPTESLSYEQYF TGTGCCAGCAGGCCGACAGAAAGCCTATCCTACGAGCAGTACTTC
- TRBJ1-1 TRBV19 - CASSIDGWQNTEAFF TGTGCCAGTAGTATAGATGGGTGGCAGAACACTGAAGCTTTCTTT
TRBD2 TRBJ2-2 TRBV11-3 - CASSPELAGASGELFF TGTGCCAGCAGCCCGGAACTAGCGGGTGCCTCCGGGGAGCTGTTTTTT
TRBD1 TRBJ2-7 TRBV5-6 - CASSFRPQGAYEQYF TGTGCCAGCAGCTTTCGCCCTCAGGGGGCGTACGAGCAGTACTTC
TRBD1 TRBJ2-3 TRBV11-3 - CASSLGTGLGSDTQYF TGTGCCAGCAGCTTAGGGACAGGGTTGGGGTCAGATACGCAGTATTTT
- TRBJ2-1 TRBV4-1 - CASSPDYSSYNEQFF TGCGCCAGCAGCCCAGACTACAGCTCCTACAATGAGCAGTTCTTC
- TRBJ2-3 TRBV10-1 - CASIGKEGNTDTQYF TGCGCCAGCATAGGGAAGGAGGGAAACACAGATACGCAGTATTTT
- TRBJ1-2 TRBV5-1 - CASSFTVTDGYTF TGCGCCAGCAGCTTCACAGTGACAGATGGCTACACCTTC
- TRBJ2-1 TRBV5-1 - CASSSKDIPADEQFF TGCGCCAGCAGCTCAAAAGACATCCCTGCCGATGAGCAGTTCTTC
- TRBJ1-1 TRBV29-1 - CSVVTANTEAFF TGCAGCGTGGTGACAGCGAACACTGAAGCTTTCTTT
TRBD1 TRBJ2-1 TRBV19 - CASIDPGTAYNEQFF TGTGCCAGTATAGATCCGGGGACAGCCTACAATGAGCAGTTCTTC
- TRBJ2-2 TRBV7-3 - CASSLIGGDTGELFF TGTGCCAGCAGCTTAATCGGGGGCGACACCGGGGAGCTGTTTTTT
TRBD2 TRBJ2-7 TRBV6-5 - CASRITGLAGDEQYF TGTGCCAGCAGGATCACGGGACTAGCGGGAGACGAGCAGTACTTC
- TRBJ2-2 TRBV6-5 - CASSYSNYGELFF TGTGCCAGCAGTTACTCGAATTACGGGGAGCTGTTTTTT
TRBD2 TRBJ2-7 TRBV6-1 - CASTGDYYEQYF TGTGCCAGCACGGGGGACTACTACGAGCAGTACTTC
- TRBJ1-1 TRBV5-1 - CASSTSGAAQAFF TGCGCCAGCAGCACCTCAGGGGCCGCCCAAGCTTTCTTT
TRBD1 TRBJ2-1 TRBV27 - CASSPGGAYNEQFF TGTGCCAGCAGTCCAGGGGGCGCCTACAATGAGCAGTTCTTC
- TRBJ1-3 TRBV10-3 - CAISEKGGGGNTIYF TGTGCCATCAGTGAGAAAGGGGGAGGAGGAAACACCATATATTTT
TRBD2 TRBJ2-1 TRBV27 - CASSPKGLAGGSSYNEQFF TGTGCCAGCAGTCCCAAAGGACTAGCGGGAGGCAGCTCCTACAATGAGCAGTTCTTC
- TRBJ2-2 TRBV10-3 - CAISESRGSANTGELFF TGTGCCATCAGTGAGTCGAGGGGGTCGGCGAACACCGGGGAGCTGTTTTTT
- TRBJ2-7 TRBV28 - CASSSRGIYSYEQYF TGTGCCAGCAGTAGTCGGGGGATCTACTCCTACGAGCAGTACTTC
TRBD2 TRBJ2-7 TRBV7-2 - CASSPGLAGYEQYF TGTGCCAGCAGCCCCGGACTAGCGGGGTACGAGCAGTACTTC
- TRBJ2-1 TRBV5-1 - CASSLWTSTDEQFF TGCGCCAGCAGCTTATGGACCAGCACGGATGAGCAGTTCTTC